A single sample is the source of the 30 T cell receptor beta chains below, sequenced in a study of response to subunit inactivated influenza vaccine. In TCRdb, the RT-PCR reads were re-called with MiXCR into one record per CDR3 protein. The table has about 500,000 distinct CDR3 sequences, approximately 15% seen once. The material sequenced was CD4+ T cells sorted from PBMCs, taken less than 30 months after vaccination. These receptor sequences come from a man in his fifties or sixties who received an inactivated influenza vaccine.

V usage is TRBV20-1 and J usage is TRBJ2-1; D unclear. The CDR3 consists of 13 residues. The germline V and J ends were trimmed by 6 bases and 3 bases, with 12 bases remaining between them. The V gene's germline CDR1 is DFQATT and CDR2 SNEGSKA (reference sequence). The CDR3 spells CSAPLARYNEQFF. DNA of the CDR3: TGCAGTGCCCCGTTGGCCCGCTACAATGAGCAGTTCTTC.

This clonotype was observed a single time. The chain couples TRBV28 to TRBJ1-1, with 7 bases lining up with TRBD1. There are 12 residues in the CDR3. Germline V CDR1 and CDR2: MDHEN, SYDVKM. The CDR3 loop is CASDQDRSIAFF. The CDR3 coding sequence is TGTGCTTCGGACCAGGACAGGAGTATCGCTTTCTTT.

This chain links TRBV20-1 with TRBJ2-3; 9 nucleotides match TRBD1. Germline V gene lookup returns CDR1 DFQATT and CDR2 SNEGSKA (reference sequence). The CDR3 runs 16 residues. The ends lost 5 bases at V and 3 bases at J; junction bases unmatched: 12. DNA of the CDR3: TGCAGTGCTCGCATCCGGGTGACAGGGGGGACAGATACGCAGTATTTT. Amino acids: CSARIRVTGGTDTQYF.

In its sample, this clonotype was seen a few times. The rearrangement uses TRBV12-3 or TRBV12-4 and TRBJ1-3; TRBD1 matches 10 bases. With V trimmed by 7 bases and J by 7 bases, 13 bases remained unmatched. CDR3 size: 16 residues. CDR3 loop: CASTRQGASGGNTIYF. The CDR3 region has the DNA TGTGCCAGCACCCGACAGGGGGCTAGCGGTGGGAACACCATATATTTT.

The chain is built from TRBV7-2 and TRBJ1-6; 8 positions agree with TRBD1. CDR3 length: 14 amino acids. CDR1 is SGHTA, CDR2 FQGNSA, per germline. V trimming: 3 bases; J trimming: 7 bases; junction bases outside the gene matches: 2. Here the CDR3 DNA reads TGTGCCAGCAGCTTGGGACAGGTCAATTCACCCCTCCACTTT. Protein: CASSLGQVNSPLHF.

About this clonotype: Possible read error: a much larger clone is one base away. This sequence joins TRBV20-1 and TRBJ2-2; 10 positions agree with TRBD1. Per germline, CDR1 DFQATT and CDR2 SNEGSKA (reference sequence). The CDR3 spans 14 residues. The V segment lost 3 bases and the J segment 9 bases; nucleotides outside the gene matches: 7. The DNA for the CDR3 is TGCAGTGCTAGTGGGACAGGGGAAGGAAGGGAGCTGTTTTTT. Protein sequence: CSASGTGEGRELFF.

This clonotype showed up just a few times. DNA of the CDR3: TGTGCCAGCAGCCAAGGTGTGGCATTGAGCTCCTACGAGCAGTACTTC. Encoded protein: CASSQGVALSSYEQYF. V usage is TRBV3-1 and J usage is TRBJ2-7; D gene unclear. V lost 1 base and J 0 bases, leaving 13 bases between the germline ends. The CDR3 totals 16 residues. Per germline, CDR1 LGHDT and CDR2 YNNKEL (reference sequence).

In its sample, this clonotype was seen a few times. Here the CDR3 DNA reads TGTGCCACCAGCAGAGACCCAGGCGGGGGCTACGAGCAGTACTTC. Protein: CATSRDPGGGYEQYF. The rearrangement joins TRBV15 to TRBJ2-7, with 7 nucleotides matching TRBD2. The CDR3 covers 15 residues. From germline, CDR1 is LNHNV and CDR2 YYDKDF (reference sequence). V lost 0 bases, J lost 3 bases, and 5 bases stayed unmatched.

V usage is TRBV3-1 and J usage is TRBJ2-3; TRBD1 agrees at 9 bases. This CDR3 spans 16 amino acids. The V gene's germline CDR1 is LGHDT and CDR2 YNNKEL (reference sequence). J was trimmed by 4 bases and V by 1 base; bases with no gene match: 6. This CDR3 is CASSQAGTGTADTQYF. The CDR3 DNA sequence: TGTGCCAGCAGCCAAGCCGGGACAGGGACGGCAGATACGCAGTATTTT.

The chain links TRBV20-1 to TRBJ2-3; tentatively, D is TRBD2 (5 bases). CDR1 and CDR2 (germline): DFQATT, SNEGSKA (reference sequence). Trimming stripped 3 bases from V and 3 bases from J, with 10 bases between. CDR3 length: 13 residues. CDR3 sequence reads: CSASIGVTDTQYF. CDR3 in DNA: TGCAGTGCTAGCATCGGGGTAACAGATACGCAGTATTTT.

This clonotype has at least ten counts. The chain couples TRBV6-1 to TRBJ1-2, with 8 bases aligning to TRBD1. This CDR3 comprises 14 residues. V was clipped by 6 bases and J by 7 bases; unmatched bases: 10. Looked up from germline, CDR1 is MNHNS and CDR2 is SASEGT. The CDR3 DNA follows: TGTGCCAGCAGCGCCAGGGGGCTAGGAATTGGCTACACCTTC. This translates into CASSARGLGIGYTF.

The gene calls are TRBV6-5 and TRBJ2-4, with D hard to call. Trimming left V 8 bases short and J 0 bases short, with 5 bases between. Looked up from germline, CDR1 is MNHEY and CDR2 is SVGAGI. The CDR3 runs 12 residues. CDR3 protein: CASGLAKNIQYF. CDR3 DNA: TGTGCCAGCGGGTTAGCCAAAAACATTCAGTACTTC.

The chain has TRBV6-1 and TRBJ2-7; TRBD1 aligns across 10 bases. Germline CDR1 reads MNHNS; CDR2 reads SASEGT. V shed 1 base, J shed 4 bases, and the junction held 1 base outside the gene matches. The CDR3 runs 14 residues. CDR3 bases: TGTGCCAGCAGTGAAGGACAGGGGGCTTACGAGCAGTACTTC. Amino acid sequence: CASSEGQGAYEQYF.

This clonotype was seen only a few times. This chain uses TRBV5-1 with TRBJ2-1; 9 bases line up with TRBD2. The ends lost 0 bases at V and 4 bases at J; junction bases unmatched: 2. This CDR3 region has 15 residues. Germline loops: CDR1 SGHRS, CDR2 YFSETQ. CDR3 sequence: CASSLASGEYNEQFF. The CDR3 coding sequence is TGCGCCAGCAGCTTGGCTAGCGGGGAATACAATGAGCAGTTCTTC.

The sample holds a few counts of this clonotype. CDR3 sequence (DNA): TGTGCCAGCAGATCACTAGCGGGGGGAAACACCATATATTTT. As protein: CASRSLAGGNTIYF. The chain has TRBV7-6 and TRBJ1-3; unclear D gene. Trimming removed 6 bases at V and 4 bases at J, with 13 bases between. CDR1 and CDR2 (germline): SGHVS, FNYEAQ. The CDR3 totals 14 residues.

V is TRBV20-1 and J is TRBJ2-3; the D gene could be TRBD1 or TRBD2 (5 bases each). Germline CDR1 is DFQATT and CDR2 is SNEGSKA (reference sequence). Between the trimmed V and J ends, which lost 6 bases and 3 bases, there was a span of 10 bases. The CDR3 sequence is 12 residues long. CDR3 residues: CSAVGTTDTQYF. CDR3 sequence (DNA): TGCAGTGCGGTAGGGACGACAGATACGCAGTATTTT.

This clonotype was detected a few times. The gene calls are TRBV4-1 and TRBJ1-2, with D unclear. The CDR3 covers 16 residues. Per germline, CDR1 MGHRA and CDR2 YSYEKL. V was cut by 0 bases and J by 0 bases, with 11 bases left in between. CDR3 DNA sequence: TGCGCCAGCAGCCAAGATATAGAGGGCACTAACTATGGCTACACCTTC. Translation: CASSQDIEGTNYGYTF.

This clonotype was counted ten times or more. This chain links TRBV4-2 with TRBJ2-4; D gene uncertain. CDR3 size: 16 residues. The V end lost 0 bases, the J end lost 2 bases, and 11 bases lay between the germline ends. From germline, CDR1 is LGHNA and CDR2 YNFKEQ. CDR3 in DNA: TGTGCCAGCAGCCAAGATCTGCTTCTGACCAAAAACATTCAGTACTTC. It is translated as CASSQDLLLTKNIQYF.

The gene calls are TRBV7-8 and TRBJ2-3; weak D call: TRBD1 (6 bases). V gave up 4 bases and J gave up 3 bases, with 14 bases separating them. The CDR3 has 15 residues. Germline V CDR1 and CDR2: SGHVS, FQNEAQ. The CDR3 coding sequence is TGTGCCAGCAGCTATCCGGGACAAACTACAGATACGCAGTATTTT. Translation gives CASSYPGQTTDTQYF.

There are a few counts of this clonotype. V is TRBV12-3 or TRBV12-4 and J is TRBJ2-1; 10 bases match TRBD2. The J segment lost 8 bases and the V segment lost 6 bases, leaving 19 bases of the junction unmatched. The CDR3 spans 18 residues. This CDR3 is CASRPLPGLATRKDEQFF. The CDR3 bases are TGTGCCAGCAGGCCTCTACCGGGACTAGCGACAAGAAAAGATGAGCAGTTCTTC.

The chain couples TRBV30 to TRBJ1-4; D uncertain. Germline CDR1 is GTSNPN and CDR2 is SVGIG (reference sequence). Between the trimmed V and J ends, which lost 4 bases and 8 bases, there was a span of 14 bases. CDR3 length: 13 amino acids. The CDR3 DNA reads TGTGCCTGGACGCGGCAAAGCCTGGAAAAACTGTTTTTT. It specifies CAWTRQSLEKLFF. Looking up the rest from reference TRBV30 and TRBJ1-4 gives the full variable domain: SQTIHQWPATLVQPVGSPLSLECTVEGTSNPNLYWYRQAAGRGLQLLFYSVGIGQISSEVPQNLSASRPQDRQFILSSKKLLLSDSGFYLCAWTRQSLEKLFFGSGTQLSVL.

This clonotype was counted between two and nine times. For the CDR3, the DNA is TGCAGCGTTGAAGGGGGCTCGGGGAGGGGCGAGACCCAGTACTTC. Its translation: CSVEGGSGRGETQYF. This chain joins TRBV29-1 and TRBJ2-5, with 7 bases aligning to TRBD2. Germline V gives CDR1 SQVTM, CDR2 ANQGSEA. V was clipped by 1 base and J by 5 bases; unmatched bases: 10. The CDR3 runs 15 residues. Full variable domain (rest looked up from reference TRBV29-1 and TRBJ2-5): SAVISQKPSRDICQRGTSLTIQCQVDSQVTMMFWYRQQPGQSLTLIATANQGSEATYESGFVIDKFPISRPNLTFSTLTVSNMSPEDSSIYLCSVEGGSGRGETQYFGPGTRLLVL.

CDR3 bases: TGCAGCGTTGGACAGGGGGCCTTCGGGGAGCTGTTTTTT. Translating it yields CSVGQGAFGELFF. This chain uses TRBV29-1 with TRBJ2-2, with TRBD1 matching over 10 bases. The V and J ends lost 4 bases and 7 bases, in that order; junction bases with no gene match: 3. Per germline, CDR1 SQVTM and CDR2 ANQGSEA. The CDR3 is 13 amino acids.

The chain is built from TRBV5-1 and TRBJ1-4; TRBD1 agrees at 7 bases. The germline V gene has CDR1 SGHRS and CDR2 YFSETQ. Unmatched junction bases numbered 2, after V lost 4 bases and J lost 8 bases. The CDR3 is made up of 12 amino acids. This CDR3 reads CASSQTGEKLFF. CDR3 coding DNA: TGCGCCAGCAGCCAGACAGGGGAAAAACTGTTTTTT.

The chain is built from TRBV20-1 and TRBJ1-2, with D perhaps matching TRBD1 (5 bases). This CDR3 is 16 amino acids long. V lost 0 bases to trimming and J lost 4 bases, with 18 bases between them. Germline-derived CDR1 and CDR2 are DFQATT and SNEGSKA (reference sequence). The CDR3 DNA sequence: TGCAGTGCTAGAGACGCAGGGCATTTAGATACCTATGGCTACACCTTC. Translation: CSARDAGHLDTYGYTF.

This chain joins TRBV10-3 and TRBJ1-1; 9 bases line up with TRBD1. The CDR3 consists of 13 residues. The junction had 0 bases not matched to a gene; V was cut back by 6 bases and J by 1 base. Germline assignment: CDR1 ENHRY and CDR2 SYGVKD. This CDR3 is CAIRDRGNTEAFF. DNA of the CDR3: TGTGCCATCAGGGACAGGGGGAACACTGAAGCTTTCTTT.

This clonotype was recorded a few times. This chain joins TRBV28 and TRBJ2-7; TRBD1 might be the D (5 bases). The ends were cut back, 8 bases at V and 0 bases at J, with 11 bases in the middle. CDR3 length: 13 amino acids. Germline-derived CDR1 and CDR2 are MDHEN and SYDVKM. The CDR3 loop reads CASSKGDSYEQYF. The CDR3, as DNA: TGTGCCAGCTCTAAAGGGGACTCCTACGAGCAGTACTTC.

Many counts were recorded for this clonotype. The V gene is TRBV28, the J gene TRBJ1-5, with D perhaps matching TRBD1 (5 bases). Between the trimmed V and J ends, which lost 6 bases and 6 bases, there was a span of 9 bases. The CDR3 extends over 12 amino acids. Germline V gene lookup returns CDR1 MDHEN and CDR2 SYDVKM. The CDR3 nucleotides read TGTGCCAGCAGACGGGGGATTCAGCCCCAGCATTTT. This encodes CASRRGIQPQHF.

In its sample, this clonotype was seen many times. This chain connects TRBV7-9 to TRBJ2-2, with 8 bases fitting TRBD2. Germline CDR1 is SEHNR and CDR2 is FQNEAQ (reference sequence). The CDR3 has 16 residues. Trimming at V came to 2 bases and at J to 1 base, leaving 3 bases not matched to a gene. For the CDR3, the DNA is TGTGCCAGCAGCTTAAGCGGGGGCCTGAACACCGGGGAGCTGTTTTTT. Its translation is CASSLSGGLNTGELFF.

This clonotype was seen only a few times. V is TRBV12-3 or TRBV12-4 and J is TRBJ1-1; the D gene is possibly TRBD1 (5 bases). The CDR3 contains 12 residues. Trimming took off 1 base at V and 9 bases at J, with 9 bases between the two ends. The CDR3 sequence: CASSLVRGKAFF. The CDR3 region has the DNA TGTGCCAGCAGTTTAGTAAGGGGCAAAGCTTTCTTT.